This entry lists 16 T cell receptor beta chains sequenced from one sample in a study of identical twins (dated by TCRdb to about 2016). Receptor libraries were prepared by 5' RACE. For sequencing, an Illumina HiSeq 2000 was employed. TCRdb passed the public sequencing reads through fastp at Q25 and MiXCR, retaining productive beta sequences. Identical CDR3 proteins give one entry, which carries the most common genes and DNA. The sample table holds 410,000 or so distinct CDR3 sequences, of which less than 20% were seen once. Around 12% of the sample comes from the top ten. Specimen: naive T cells sorted from blood. Explained via the paper, the cell subset or site label denotes: cells isolated with a human naive T-cell isolation kit. These receptors all come from a man in his fifties or sixties in good health.

In its sample, this clonotype was seen many times. This rearrangement joins TRBV12-3 or TRBV12-4 to TRBJ2-7; no clear D gene. The CDR3 has 13 residues. Deletions cut 6 bases from V and 7 bases from J, with 16 bases between. CDR3: CASSSGSPGEQYF. The DNA of the CDR3 is TGTGCCAGCAGCTCCGGGTCCCCCGGGGAGCAGTACTTC.

This clonotype was observed many times. This rearrangement joins TRBV20-1 to TRBJ2-1; TRBD2 matches at 9 bases. Germline V gives CDR1 DFQATT, CDR2 SNEGSKA (reference sequence). The trim removed 1 base at V and 5 bases at J, leaving 3 bases unmatched. The CDR3 spans 14 residues. CDR3 in DNA: TGCAGTGCTAGAGCGGCGGGAGGGGACAATGAGCAGTTCTTC. It yields the protein CSARAAGGDNEQFF.

In this sample, this clonotype turned up a few times. The rearrangement joins TRBV6-2 or TRBV6-3 to TRBJ1-2; D ambiguous. The CDR3 is 13 amino acids. V lost 2 bases and J 2 bases, leaving 6 bases between the germline ends. The germline gives CDR1 MNHEY, CDR2 SVGEGT. The DNA of the CDR3 is TGTGCCAGCAGTTACAGAAAGAACTATGGCTACACCTTC. As protein: CASSYRKNYGYTF.

The sample holds many counts of this clonotype. The rearrangement uses TRBV6-5 and TRBJ2-7; 11 bases match TRBD2. Germline CDR1 is MNHEY and CDR2 is SVGAGI. Trimming at V came to 2 bases and at J to 2 bases, leaving 2 bases not matched to a gene. The CDR3 covers 15 residues. The CDR3: CASSYRGLAAYEQYF. CDR3 coding DNA: TGTGCCAGCAGTTACCGGGGACTAGCGGCCTACGAGCAGTACTTC.

The V gene is TRBV6-5, the J gene TRBJ1-1; no clear D. The germline gives CDR1 MNHEY, CDR2 SVGAGI. This CDR3 has 16 amino acids. Trimming cost V 0 bases and J 0 bases, with 11 bases left between them. The CDR3 bases are TGTGCCAGCAGTTACTCGATGGCTGCCATGAACACTGAAGCTTTCTTT. Protein product: CASSYSMAAMNTEAFF.

The genes are TRBV20-1 and TRBJ2-1, with 9 positions matching TRBD2. Germline V gene sequence: CDR1 DFQATT, CDR2 SNEGSKA (reference sequence). There are 17 residues in the CDR3. Trimming removed 3 bases from V and 5 bases from J; junction bases left unmatched: 14. The CDR3 DNA reads TGCAGTGCTAGCCCCCTTAGTCTAGCGGGAAGTAACAATGAGCAGTTCTTC. Its translation: CSASPLSLAGSNNEQFF.

This clonotype was seen many times. The CDR3 DNA follows: TGTGCCAGCAGCCTACAGGTTTCCGCTAACTATGGCTACACCTTC. This translates into CASSLQVSANYGYTF. V and J are TRBV5-6 and TRBJ1-2; possible D gene TRBD1, 5 bases. V was cut by 4 bases and J by 0 bases, with 13 bases left in between. The CDR3 loop spans 15 amino acids. Per germline, CDR1 SGHDT and CDR2 YYEEEE.

This clonotype appeared a few times. The CDR3 spells CASSLATGAWETQYF. DNA for the CDR3: TGTGCCAGCAGCTTAGCGACGGGGGCTTGGGAGACCCAGTACTTC. The chain combines TRBV11-2 with TRBJ2-5; D may be TRBD1 or TRBD2 (6 bases each). There are 15 residues in the CDR3. Trimming removed 1 base from V and 5 bases from J, with 14 bases in between. Germline-derived CDR1 and CDR2 are SGHAT and FQNNGV.

This clonotype appeared a few times. This sequence joins TRBV29-1 and TRBJ2-1; D is perhaps TRBD2 (8 bases). V lost 2 bases to trimming and J lost 6 bases, with 20 bases between them. This CDR3 region has 16 residues. Germline V gives CDR1 SQVTM, CDR2 ANQGSEA. CDR3 sequence: CSVEPTSTGTSNEQFF. The CDR3 DNA follows: TGCAGCGTTGAACCCACCTCGACAGGGACTAGCAATGAGCAGTTCTTC.

The CDR3 nucleotides read TGTGCCAGCAGTGAAGCTAGCGGGAGTGCCAAAAACATTCAGTACTTC. The encoded protein is CASSEASGSAKNIQYF. The rearrangement joins TRBV6-1 to TRBJ2-4, with 9 bases that match TRBD2. V lost 0 bases, J lost 1 base, and 1 base stayed unmatched. The CDR3 spans 16 residues. Germline V gene lookup returns CDR1 MNHNS and CDR2 SASEGT.

V and J are TRBV16 and TRBJ2-7; the D is unclear. The germline CDR1 and CDR2 sequences are KGHSY and FQNENV. Trimming took 3 bases from V and 3 from J, leaving 3 bases between them. The CDR3 covers 11 residues. The CDR3 DNA reads TGTGCCAGCAGCCATCACTACGAGCAGTACTTC. Its protein product is CASSHHYEQYF.

The chain combines TRBV16 with TRBJ2-7; 9 positions agree with TRBD1. From germline, CDR1 is KGHSY and CDR2 FQNENV. V lost 8 bases to trimming and J lost 5 bases; unmatched junction nucleotides: 10. The CDR3 has 14 residues. Here the CDR3 DNA reads TGTGCCAGCTCGAAGGACAGGGGTGGCAACGAGCAGTACTTC. This encodes CASSKDRGGNEQYF.

J is TRBJ2-2 and V is TRBV3-1; TRBD1 might be the D (5 bases). The CDR3 has 16 amino acids. Germline V gene lookup returns CDR1 LGHDT and CDR2 YNNKEL (reference sequence). V was trimmed by 5 bases and J by 6 bases, leaving 19 bases between them. The CDR3 DNA reads as TGTGCCAGCAGCACCGAAGTCGACCCAGGGTCCGGGGAGCTGTTTTTT. Translation gives CASSTEVDPGSGELFF.

This clonotype came up a few times. The rearrangement joins TRBV11-2 to TRBJ2-2; D is unresolved. CDR3 length equals 16 residues. Germline V gives CDR1 SGHAT, CDR2 FQNNGV. V lost 5 bases, J lost 4 bases, and 17 bases lay in between. CDR3 sequence reads: CASSPPQRLITGELFF. The CDR3 DNA follows: TGTGCCAGCAGCCCCCCCCAGCGCCTAATCACCGGGGAGCTGTTTTTT. The whole variable domain, remainder taken from reference TRBV11-2 and TRBJ2-2, is EAGVAQSPRYKIIEKRQSVAFWCNPISGHATLYWYQQILGQGPKLLIQFQNNGVVDDSQLPKDRFSAERLKGVDSTLKIQPAKLEDSAVYLCASSPPQRLITGELFFGEGSRLTVL.

This clonotype was picked up many times. This chain joins TRBV3-1 and TRBJ1-5, with D possibly TRBD1 on 6 matching bases. Trimming took 4 bases from V and 2 from J, leaving 12 bases between them. The germline gives CDR1 LGHDT, CDR2 YNNKEL (reference sequence). CDR3 length equals 15 residues. The CDR3 DNA follows: TGTGCCAGCAGCCCACCAAGGGGGGGCAATCAGCCCCAGCATTTT. Protein: CASSPPRGGNQPQHF.

This clonotype was seen repeatedly, ten times or more. CDR3 amino acids: CSVEDNEQFF. CDR3 coding DNA: TGCAGCGTTGAAGACAATGAGCAGTTCTTC. The chain carries TRBV29-1 and TRBJ2-1, with D unclear. This CDR3 is 10 amino acids long. Per the germline V gene, CDR1 is SQVTM and CDR2 is ANQGSEA. Trimming removed 0 bases from V and 6 bases from J, with 0 bases in between.